A few counts support the clone carrying this T cell receptor (beta chain). The data are from a study of shared clonotypes between healthy human individuals. CD45RO negativity and positive selection for CCR7 defined naive CD8 cells, a population that excluded terminally differentiated effector memory CD45RA+ cells. Clones were sequenced by immunoSEQ multiplex PCR, and TCRdb holds only the in-frame ones, with some missing. The table shows some 2.1 million clones, with about 95% occurring only once. The CDR3 length is 15 residues. The germline CDR1 and CDR2 sequences are MGHRA and YSYEKL. V was cut by 0 bases and J by 8 bases, with 11 bases left in between.

This TCR derives from a man aged 18 to 30 in good health. Sequencing used naive CD8+ T cells sorted from blood. The chain carries TRBV4-1 and TRBJ1-6; no firm D call. This CDR3 reads CASSQDRTEDSPLHF. The CDR3 nucleotides read TGCGCCAGCAGCCAAGACAGGACGGAGGATTCACCCCTCCACTTT.